This TCR beta chain was identified during a study of blood T cell repertoires in COVID-19. For the study at large: Acute and convalescent COVID-19 specimens originated in the United States, Italy and Spain. Sources were T cells, B-cell-depleted T cells, or PBMCs; the material itself was cDNA or gDNA.

Authors' data handling: Amplified reference gene primers provided the basis for estimating nucleated cell counts. Sequencing was performed with immunoSEQ multiplex PCR; in TCRdb, only in-frame clones are kept and a portion is missing. The V and J calls and the clone size are those of that table, but D and trimming were determined from the DNA. The data show about 200,000 clones, less than 90% seen once. The germline V and J ends were trimmed by 4 bases and 3 bases, with 9 bases remaining between them. Germline CDR1 reads KGHSH; CDR2 reads LQKENI. The CDR3 extends over 13 amino acids. This chain connects TRBV18 to TRBJ1-2; TRBD1 is a possible D gene (5 bases). This TCR was sampled from a woman aged 50 to 60 with acute or convalescent COVID-19. Sequenced: peripheral blood. Here the CDR3 reads CASSQGQDYGYTF. CDR3 nucleotide sequence: TGTGCCAGCTCACAGGGGCAGGACTATGGCTACACCTTC.